These 4 T cell receptor beta chains were sequenced from one sample in a study of T cell changes during pregnancy in multiple sclerosis (dated by TCRdb to the late 2010s). The library was built by means of the immunoSEQ multiplex PCR assay. The table comes from immuneACCESS by way of TCRdb, which keeps in-frame sequences with V and J called. Part of the clones is missing from these tables; in studies checked, under half for an unresolved V gene and the rest for unknown reasons. Present in this sample are tens of thousands of clones, 85% to 95% of which were seen just once. Around 0.71% of the sample belongs to the ten largest clones. Source: CD4+ T cells from peripheral blood mononuclear cells, taken in the first trimester of pregnancy. The source is a female donor with multiple sclerosis, enrolled in a pregnancy study.

The chain has TRBV15 and TRBJ2-7; 8 bases agree with TRBD1. This CDR3 is 17 amino acids long. Germline trimming cut 0 bases from V and 2 bases from J; bases unmatched to any gene: 9. Germline assignment: CDR1 LNHNV and CDR2 YYDKDF (reference sequence). The CDR3 DNA reads TGTGCCACCAGCAGAGATCGCCCCGGACAGGGTCCCTACGAGCAGTACTTC. Amino acids: CATSRDRPGQGPYEQYF.

The chain is built from TRBV4-1 and TRBJ2-7; a possible D gene is TRBD2 (6 bases). The ends were cut back, 4 bases at V and 4 bases at J, with 14 bases in the middle. The CDR3 has 14 residues. Germline-derived CDR1 and CDR2 are MGHRA and YSYEKL. CDR3 sequence (DNA): TGCGCCAGCAGCCCAACGGGACTCACATACGAGCAGTACTTC. Translation: CASSPTGLTYEQYF.

This clone was observed a single time. The chain recombines TRBV6-5 with TRBJ1-1, with D maybe TRBD1 (6 bases). V lost 6 bases to trimming and J lost 1 base, with 9 bases between them. CDR1 is MNHEY and CDR2 is SVGAGI in the germline V gene. There are 13 residues in the CDR3. CDR3 residues: CASRLTGNTEAFF. CDR3 in DNA: TGTGCCAGCAGACTGACAGGGAACACTGAAGCTTTCTTT.

The chain joins TRBV6-6 to TRBJ2-7; TRBD1 might be the D (5 bases). The CDR3 is made up of 13 amino acids. Germline V CDR1 and CDR2: MNHNY, SVGAGI (reference sequence). Trimming removed 6 bases from V and 2 bases from J, with 11 bases in between. CDR3 sequence reads: CASSPREPYEQYF. Written as DNA, the CDR3 is TGTGCCAGCAGCCCCAGGGAACCCTACGAGCAGTACTTC.